The sequence of this TCR beta chain was determined in a study of vaccination effects on CD4 cells after COVID-19. The assay was immunoSEQ multiplex PCR, and TCRdb's table has in-frame clones only and misses some. The table records 20,000 to 25,000 clones, around 68% of them present only once. Study results and limitations: The study found that only 1 of 255 vaccine-induced clones from healthy vaccinees cross-reacted with common cold coronaviruses.

Within the ViraFEST assay, antigen-specific CD4+ T cells underwent expansion with viral peptide pools prior to sequencing. Cultured cells yielded isolated CD4+ T cells after 10 to 11 days. According to the study, vaccine recipients showed no prior SARS-CoV-2 infection and negative nucleocapsid antibodies. At days 3 and 7, half of the medium was exchanged for IL-2 medium. About this clone itself: Its antigen is currently unknown.

Germline V gene sequence: CDR1 SQVTM, CDR2 ANQGSEA. The CDR3 contains 13 residues. Germline trimming cut 7 bases from V and 3 bases from J; bases unmatched to any gene: 7. V usage is TRBV29-1 and J usage is TRBJ2-7; TRBD1 matches 9 bases. Here the sequenced sample was CD4+ T cells from PBMCs cultured with HCoV-NL63 spike peptides, taken before COVID-19 vaccination. This receptor was identified in a human donor who received a COVID-19 vaccine. The CDR3 protein is CSGKTGGSYEQYF. The CDR3, as DNA: TGCAGCGGAAAGACAGGGGGAAGCTACGAGCAGTACTTC.